Included here is one TCR beta chain sequence, with context. Its antigen is currently unknown. This sample was taken from a study of post-analysis software for immune sequencing data. The overall study: The courses of disease that were included comprised relapsing-remitting, secondary progressive and progressive-relapsing multiple sclerosis.

Unique molecular identifiers were carried by the TCR beta cDNA libraries. It was from approximately 0.91 to 9.4 million T cells that about 500,000 cDNA molecules came. Using its own MiXCR run on the PCR reads, TCRdb lists one record per CDR3 protein. The repertoire holds 820,000 or so distinct CDR3 sequences, with approximately 53% as singletons. Regarding the study as a whole: Multiple sclerosis patients showed significantly lower normalized Chao1 diversity than controls did. About five TRBV segments (TRBV5-6, TRBV5-1 and TRBV20-1 among them) occurred more frequently in patients than in controls.

CDR3 length: 15 amino acids. CDR1 and CDR2 from the germline V gene are MNHEY and SVGAGI. J is TRBJ2-5 and V is TRBV6-5; 12 bases agree with TRBD2. The J call is uncertain, as TRBJ2-7 better fits the DNA end. This TCR came from a girl aged 10-17 years with multiple sclerosis. The specimen was blood. CDR3 residues: CASSPRTSGNHEQYF. Here the CDR3 DNA reads TGTGCCAGCAGCCCGCGGACTAGCGGGAACCACGAGCAGTACTTC.